This T cell receptor beta chain was identified in a study of OX40 agonist ivuxolimab in advanced cancers. Generated by immunoSEQ multiplex PCR, the TCRdb table keeps only in-frame clones and is missing some. The repertoire consists of around 70,000 clones, with roughly four fifths occurring once and the leading ten covering approximately 5.1%. CDR1 LNHDA and CDR2 SQIVND come from the germline V gene (reference sequence). V was cut by 4 bases and J by 3 bases, with 15 bases left in between. The CDR3 loop spans 16 amino acids. Study-wide findings and caveats: Normalized T-cell clonal expansion was also low in some nonresponders. No antigen was identified for the clonally expanded peripheral T cells.

Prior autoimmune disease or systemic immunosuppression barred patients. Worth noting for this clone: The antigen remains unidentified.

The chain carries TRBV19 and TRBJ1-4; weak D call: TRBD1 (6 bases). The TCR comes from an adult with an advanced solid tumor such as melanoma, head and neck, liver or kidney cancer. The sample consisted of CD4+ or CD8+ T cells sorted from blood, taken in a trial of the OX40 agonist ivuxolimab. Written as DNA, the CDR3 is TGTGCCAGTAGTACGATGTCAGGGGCCCCTAATGAAAAACTGTTTTTT. This translates into CASSTMSGAPNEKLFF.